One sample yielded the 8 T cell receptor beta chains listed below, sequenced in a study of T cell clonotyping in hematopoietic cell transplantation. Method: immunoSEQ multiplex PCR; TCRdb's copy keeps in-frame clones and lacks some. The table lists approximately 16,000 clones, 70% to 90% of them singletons. Sequencing was carried out using peripheral blood mononuclear cells. The source is a woman aged 40 to 55 in good health. Some clones in this sample may be carry-over from other donors' samples.

The rearrangement uses TRBV28 and TRBJ2-5; D call uncertain. The CDR3 is 12 amino acids. V lost 3 bases and J 7 bases, leaving 9 bases between the germline ends. Germline V gene data show CDR1 as MDHEN and CDR2 as SYDVKM. The CDR3 sequence is CASSLVRWTQYF. CDR3 sequence (DNA): TGTGCCAGCAGTTTGGTTCGGTGGACCCAGTACTTC.

The rearrangement uses TRBV7-9 and TRBJ1-2, with no clear D. The CDR3 spans 15 residues. Germline assignment: CDR1 SEHNR and CDR2 FQNEAQ (reference sequence). V lost 2 bases, J lost 2 bases, and 12 bases lay in between. CDR3 protein: CASSLIGELNYGYTF. The CDR3 nucleotides are TGTGCCAGCAGCTTAATCGGGGAATTAAACTATGGCTACACCTTC.

This clone has only a few counts. The CDR3: CASSVVDIGDTQYF. The DNA for the CDR3 is TGTGCCAGCAGCGTAGTGGATATAGGGGATACGCAGTATTTT. The genes are TRBV9 and TRBJ2-3, with D unclear. Trimming stripped 0 bases from V and 6 bases from J, with 11 bases between. The CDR3 is 14 residues long. Germline-derived CDR1 and CDR2 are SGDLS and YYNGEE. The whole variable domain, remainder taken from reference TRBV9 and TRBJ2-3, is DSGVTQTPKHLITATGQRVTLRCSPRSGDLSVYWYQQSLDQGLQFLIQYYNGEERAKGNILERFSAQQFPDLHSELNLSSLELGDSALYFCASSVVDIGDTQYFGPGTRLTVL.

The chain carries TRBV11-3 and TRBJ2-1; 8 bases align to TRBD2. The length of the CDR3 is 15 residues. V shed 6 bases, J shed 5 bases, and the junction held 9 bases outside the gene matches. From germline, CDR1 is SGHNT and CDR2 YENEEA. The CDR3 is CASRLPASGHNEQFF. The CDR3 DNA follows: TGTGCCAGCAGACTCCCTGCTAGCGGGCACAATGAGCAGTTCTTC.

In this sample, this clone turned up a few times. The chain uses TRBV10-3 and TRBJ2-7; D might be TRBD1 or TRBD2, each matching 7 bases. This CDR3 has 14 amino acids. Per the germline V gene, CDR1 is ENHRY and CDR2 is SYGVKD. V was cut by 10 bases and J by 3 bases, with 19 bases left in between. DNA of the CDR3: TGTGCCACCCAGGGGGGAGGGAGAGGCTACGAGCAGTACTTC. It specifies CATQGGGRGYEQYF.

This clone was recorded only once. V usage is TRBV9 and J usage is TRBJ2-3, with 7 positions matching TRBD2. The length of the CDR3 is 14 residues. Germline V gives CDR1 SGDLS, CDR2 YYNGEE. J gave up 5 bases and V 0 bases, and 3 bases lay outside the gene matches. This CDR3 reads CASSVGGRLDTQYF. CDR3 nucleotide sequence: TGTGCCAGCAGCGTAGGCGGGAGATTAGATACGCAGTATTTT.

V gene TRBV7-2 combines with J gene TRBJ2-1; tentatively, D is TRBD1 (5 bases). V lost 3 bases, J lost 8 bases, and 11 bases lay in between. The CDR3 loop spans 13 amino acids. The V gene's germline CDR1 is SGHTA and CDR2 FQGNSA. The CDR3 nucleotides read TGTGCCAGCAGCTTGGGGCCGAACGATGAGCAGTTCTTC. Its translation is CASSLGPNDEQFF.

The V gene is TRBV27, the J gene TRBJ1-4; D is perhaps TRBD1 (6 bases). CDR3 length: 14 residues. V dropped 4 bases and J dropped 4 bases, with 10 bases sitting between them. Germline assignment: CDR1 MNHEY and CDR2 SMNVEV (reference sequence). The CDR3 coding sequence is TGTGCCAGCAGTTCACAGGGTGTTAATGAAAAACTGTTTTTT. Translating it yields CASSSQGVNEKLFF.